The 18 T cell receptor beta chains in this list originate from one sample, sequenced in a study of blood T cell repertoires in COVID-19. The assay was immunoSEQ multiplex PCR, and TCRdb's table has in-frame clones only and misses some. The sample consists of fewer than 150,000 clones, roughly 86% of them appearing once. What was sequenced was peripheral blood. All receptors derive from a man aged 50 or older with active or convalescent COVID-19.

This clone came up once. The chain employs TRBV19 and TRBJ2-1; TRBD1 might be the D (6 bases). The V gene's germline CDR1 is LNHDA and CDR2 SQIVND (reference sequence). The CDR3 is made up of 16 amino acids. The V end lost 1 base, the J end lost 8 bases, and 18 bases lay between the germline ends. CDR3 loop: CASSIGVGGPRDEQFF. In DNA form, the CDR3 reads TGTGCCAGTAGTATAGGAGTTGGGGGCCCCAGGGATGAGCAGTTCTTC. Variable domain in full (rest from reference TRBV19 and TRBJ2-1): DGGITQSPKYLFRKEGQNVTLSCEQNLNHDAMYWYRQDPGQGLRLIYYSQIVNDFQKGDIAEGYSVSREKKESFPLTVTSAQKNPTAFYLCASSIGVGGPRDEQFFGPGTRLTVL.

The CDR3 bases are TGCAGTGCTAGTACTGCTTTAATAAGCTCTGGAAACACCATATATTTT. Translating it yields CSASTALISSGNTIYF. The chain uses TRBV20-1 and TRBJ1-3, with no clear D. CDR3 size: 16 residues. Trimming took 3 bases from V and 0 from J, leaving 15 bases between them. Germline V gives CDR1 DFQATT, CDR2 SNEGSKA (reference sequence).

This clone was seen once. The V and J genes are TRBV19 and TRBJ2-2, with D hard to call. The CDR3 consists of 14 residues. Germline loops: CDR1 LNHDA, CDR2 SQIVND (reference sequence). The V end lost 7 bases, the J end lost 0 bases, and 9 bases lay between the germline ends. DNA for the CDR3: TGTGCCAGTACCGACATAGCGAACACCGGGGAGCTGTTTTTT. Its protein is CASTDIANTGELFF.

The chain combines TRBV7-9 with TRBJ2-5; 10 nucleotides align to TRBD2. V shed 5 bases and J 1 base; nucleotides not matched to a gene: 10. The CDR3 sequence is 17 residues long. The V gene's germline CDR1 is SEHNR and CDR2 FQNEAQ (reference sequence). Here the CDR3 reads CASSPARTSGFQETQYF. The DNA for the CDR3 is TGTGCCAGCAGCCCCGCCCGGACTAGCGGATTCCAAGAGACCCAGTACTTC. Using reference TRBV7-9 and TRBJ2-5 for the parts outside the CDR3, the full variable domain is DTGVSQNPRHKITKRGQNVTFRCDPISEHNRLYWYRQTLGQGPEFLTYFQNEAQLEKSRLLSDRFSAERPKGSFSTLEIQRTEQGDSAMYLCASSPARTSGFQETQYFGPGTRLLVL.

This clone was observed a single time. The V gene is TRBV3-1 (or the pseudogene TRBV3-2), the J gene TRBJ2-7; D is unclear. The V gene's germline CDR1 is LGHDT and CDR2 YNNKEL (reference sequence). This CDR3 region has 14 residues. The V end lost 1 base, the J end lost 2 bases, and 9 bases lay between the germline ends. In DNA form, the CDR3 reads TGTGCCAGCAGCCAAGTTGGCGGAACCTACGAGCAGTACTTC. This translates into CASSQVGGTYEQYF.

The chain has TRBV4-3 and TRBJ2-3, with D perhaps matching TRBD2 (6 bases). Germline V gene lookup returns CDR1 LGHNA and CDR2 YSLEER. The CDR3 has 15 amino acids. V was clipped by 0 bases and J by 6 bases, with 13 bases between them. The CDR3 is CASSQDRLGGDTQYF. The CDR3 bases are TGCGCCAGCAGCCAAGATAGACTAGGTGGTGATACGCAGTATTTT.

The V gene is TRBV28, the J gene TRBJ1-6; tentative D call: TRBD1 (5 bases). Germline values: CDR1 MDHEN, CDR2 SYDVKM. The CDR3 is 14 residues long. V was shortened by 7 bases and J by 6 bases, with 13 bases between the two germline ends. The CDR3 nucleotides are TGTGCCAGCATCCTCGACAGAGTTAATTCACCCCTCCACTTT. This encodes CASILDRVNSPLHF.

This clone has just a few counts. The gene calls are TRBV5-8 and TRBJ2-6; D is perhaps TRBD1 (5 bases). The CDR3 runs 19 residues. Trimming pared 4 bases from V and 4 bases from J, leaving 24 bases between. Germline V gene sequence: CDR1 SGHTS, CDR2 YDEGEE. The CDR3 sequence is CASSPLRIGVMSGANVLTF. The CDR3 region has the DNA TGTGCCAGCAGCCCCCTAAGGATAGGGGTGATGTCCGGGGCCAACGTCCTGACTTTC.

The chain recombines TRBV19 with TRBJ1-5; 7 bases line up with TRBD1. Germline CDR1 reads LNHDA; CDR2 reads SQIVND (reference sequence). V was pared by 10 bases and J by 0 bases, with 6 bases of the junction left unmatched. This CDR3 region has 14 residues. The DNA of the CDR3 is TGTGCCACCGCGACAGGGAGTAGCAATCAGCCCCAGCATTTT. Residues: CATATGSSNQPQHF.

V is TRBV9 and J is TRBJ1-5; tentative D call: TRBD1 (5 bases). The CDR3 totals 15 residues. The V end lost 0 bases, the J end lost 7 bases, and 14 bases lay between the germline ends. CDR1 is SGDLS and CDR2 is YYNGEE in the germline V gene. The CDR3: CASSVAWDGSQPQHF. The CDR3 coding sequence is TGTGCCAGCAGCGTAGCTTGGGACGGGAGCCAGCCCCAGCATTTT.

The chain combines TRBV11-2 with TRBJ2-4; D uncertain. With 2 bases removed from V and 2 bases from J, the gap between germline ends came to 7 bases. Germline CDR1 reads SGHAT; CDR2 reads FQNNGV. The CDR3 contains 14 residues. Written as DNA, the CDR3 is TGTGCCAGCAGCTTATGGCTCCCCAAAAACATTCAGTACTTC. Its translation: CASSLWLPKNIQYF.

The gene calls are TRBV28 and TRBJ2-2; tentative D call: TRBD1 (5 bases). Trimming took off 1 base at V and 6 bases at J, with 9 bases between the two ends. The CDR3 is made up of 14 amino acids. CDR1 is MDHEN and CDR2 is SYDVKM in the germline V gene. The CDR3 region is CASSLLQVAGELFF. The CDR3 DNA reads TGTGCCAGCAGTTTATTACAGGTGGCCGGGGAGCTGTTTTTT.

The genes are TRBV18 and TRBJ2-5; 8 bases are a match to TRBD2. This CDR3 is built from 15 residues. Trimming removed 4 bases from V and 11 bases from J; junction bases left unmatched: 15. Germline values: CDR1 KGHSH, CDR2 LQKENI. The CDR3 nucleotides are TGTGCCAGCTCACAACGTGAGGTGCGGGAGGCCGCTCAGTACTTC. Translation: CASSQREVREAAQYF.

This clone was found once. The chain links TRBV19 to TRBJ2-1, with a weak D call TRBD2 (6 bases). The V end lost 3 bases, the J end lost 4 bases, and 13 bases lay between the germline ends. The germline CDR1 and CDR2 sequences are LNHDA and SQIVND (reference sequence). The CDR3 spans 15 residues. As DNA, the CDR3 is TGTGCCAGTAGTATCACCGGGACTGGGTACAATGAGCAGTTCTTC. Amino acid sequence: CASSITGTGYNEQFF.

V and J are TRBV24-1 and TRBJ2-2; D not resolved. V lost 4 bases and J lost 1, with 9 bases in between. The CDR3 is 15 amino acids. In germline, CDR1 is KGHDR, CDR2 SFDVKD. The CDR3 region is CATSDVSENTGELFF. CDR3 nucleotide sequence: TGTGCCACCAGTGACGTATCAGAGAACACCGGGGAGCTGTTTTTT.

This chain uses TRBV10-3 with TRBJ2-1; tentatively, D is TRBD1 (7 bases). Trimming removed 5 bases from V and 7 bases from J, with 12 bases in between. CDR3 length: 13 residues. Germline CDR1 ENHRY, CDR2 SYGVKD. CDR3 bases: TGTGCCATCAGTAACCCAGGGGGGAATGAGCAGTTCTTC. Translating gives CAISNPGGNEQFF.

The chain uses TRBV29-1 and TRBJ1-1; tentative D call: TRBD1 (6 bases). The germline V and J ends were trimmed by 3 bases and 0 bases, with 11 bases remaining between them. CDR1 is SQVTM and CDR2 is ANQGSEA in the germline V gene. This CDR3 contains 14 residues. The CDR3 DNA reads TGCAGCGTTGACCGGGACATAATGAACACTGAAGCTTTCTTT. Its translation is CSVDRDIMNTEAFF. The full variable domain, rest sourced from reference TRBV29-1 and TRBJ1-1, is SAVISQKPSRDICQRGTSLTIQCQVDSQVTMMFWYRQQPGQSLTLIATANQGSEATYESGFVIDKFPISRPNLTFSTLTVSNMSPEDSSIYLCSVDRDIMNTEAFFGQGTRLTVV.

The chain recombines TRBV4-1 with TRBJ2-3, with no clear D. Germline-derived CDR1 and CDR2 are MGHRA and YSYEKL. The CDR3 sequence is 14 residues long. V shed 3 bases and J shed 0 bases, with 7 bases lying between them. CDR3 in DNA: TGCGCCAGCAGCCATCTGGCTAGCACAGATACGCAGTATTTT. Translated, it gives CASSHLASTDTQYF.